The 10 T cell receptor beta chains below were found in one sample sequenced in a study of beta chain features in type 1 diabetes. Isolated RNA was reverse transcribed in full, so expressed TCRB transcripts were sequenced. Assay used: immunoSEQ multiplex PCR; TCRdb lists only in-frame clones, some missing. This sample has about 930,000 clones, with roughly a sixth found just once. The sample taken for sequencing was naive CD4+ T cells from blood. These receptors were taken from a woman under 30 in good health.

The J gene is TRBJ1-1, the V gene TRBV5-1, with 7 bases lining up with TRBD1. Germline CDR1 is SGHRS and CDR2 is YFSETQ. The CDR3 has 15 residues. Losses at the gene ends were 0 bases for V and 1 base for J; bases not matched to a gene: 3. The CDR3 here is CASSLGQGGNTEAFF. CDR3 nucleotide sequence: TGCGCCAGCAGCTTGGGACAGGGAGGGAACACTGAAGCTTTCTTT.

This clone has only a few counts. This sequence joins TRBV18 and TRBJ1-1, with D tentatively TRBD1 (5 bases). Looked up from germline, CDR1 is KGHSH and CDR2 is LQKENI. The CDR3 length is 17 residues. Trimming removed 3 bases from V and 4 bases from J, with 21 bases in between. In DNA, the CDR3 is TGTGCCAGCTCACCCCAAAACAGGCAAGTGGGTGGCACTGAAGCTTTCTTT. Amino acids: CASSPQNRQVGGTEAFF.

This clone was detected only a few times. The gene calls are TRBV21-1 and TRBJ2-7; the table gives TRBD1 as D, unverified against the DNA. TRBV21-1 is annotated as a pseudogene. CDR3 length: 13 amino acids. CDR3 bases: TGTGCCAGCAGCAACAGGATCGAAGACGAGCAGTACTTC. Translating gives CASSNRIEDEQYF.

This clone occurred a few times. The DNA of the CDR3 is TGCGCCAGCAGCCGAACCGGCGGAGTGGAGCAGTTCTTC. Translating gives CASSRTGGVEQFF. The chain joins TRBV5-1 to TRBJ2-1, with no clear D. Germline V CDR1 and CDR2: SGHRS, YFSETQ. CDR3 length: 13 residues. V lost 4 bases, J lost 10 bases, and 15 bases lay in between. Full variable domain (remainder filled in from reference TRBV5-1 and TRBJ2-1): KAGVTQTPRYLIKTRGQQVTLSCSPISGHRSVSWYQQTPGQGLQFLFEYFSETQRNKGNFPGRFSGRQFSNSRSEMNVSTLELGDSALYLCASSRTGGVEQFFGPGTRLTVL.

About this clone: The sample contains more than one DNA sequence encoding this CDR3. The chain couples TRBV18 to TRBJ2-3; D possibly corresponds to TRBD2 (5 bases). Germline CDR1 and CDR2: KGHSH and LQKENI. V was trimmed by 3 bases and J by 4 bases, leaving 5 bases between them. The CDR3 totals 12 residues. As DNA, the CDR3 is TGTGCCAGCTCACCCGGGGCAGATACGCAGTATTTT. It encodes CASSPGADTQYF.

This clone occurred a few times. J is TRBJ1-1 and V is TRBV7-9; weak D call: TRBD1 (6 bases). Germline V lookup: CDR1 SEHNR, CDR2 FQNEAQ (reference sequence). Trimming stripped 3 bases from V and 4 bases from J, with 12 bases between. This CDR3 has 14 amino acids. The CDR3 spells CASSLDLTGTEAFF. DNA of the CDR3: TGTGCCAGCAGCTTGGACTTGACAGGCACTGAAGCTTTCTTT.

This clone has a handful of counts. V is TRBV7-9 and J is TRBJ1-1, with unresolved D. This CDR3 has 14 amino acids. V gave up 1 base and J gave up 8 bases, with 14 bases separating them. From germline, CDR1 is SEHNR and CDR2 FQNEAQ (reference sequence). The CDR3 bases are TGTGCCAGCAGCTTAGATTACCTAAAACTAGAAGCTTTCTTT. It specifies CASSLDYLKLEAFF.

The chain recombines TRBV7-2 with TRBJ1-2, with 8 bases aligning to TRBD1. V trimming: 4 bases; J trimming: 6 bases; junction bases outside the gene matches: 10. Germline V gene lookup returns CDR1 SGHTA and CDR2 FQGNSA. The CDR3 has 15 residues. CDR3 in DNA: TGTGCCAGCAGCTGGACAGGGCGGGGTTCACATGGCTACACCTTC. This encodes CASSWTGRGSHGYTF.

This clone turned up a few times. This rearrangement joins TRBV6-6 to TRBJ2-5; D is unresolved. This CDR3 is built from 13 residues. CDR1 is MNHNY, CDR2 SVGAGI, per germline (reference sequence). V lost 4 bases and J lost 5, with 11 bases in between. Here the CDR3 reads CASSSDPRETQYF. The DNA of the CDR3 is TGTGCCAGCAGTTCGGACCCCCGTGAGACCCAGTACTTC.

The chain recombines TRBV13 with TRBJ2-7, with D perhaps TRBD1 or TRBD2 (5 bases each). Per germline, CDR1 PRHDT and CDR2 FYEKMQ (reference sequence). The CDR3 covers 14 residues. Trimming removed 5 bases at V and 7 bases at J, with 18 bases between. The CDR3 loop is CASSKMGPRAEQYF. CDR3 nucleotide sequence: TGTGCCAGCAGCAAGATGGGACCTCGCGCGGAGCAGTACTTC.